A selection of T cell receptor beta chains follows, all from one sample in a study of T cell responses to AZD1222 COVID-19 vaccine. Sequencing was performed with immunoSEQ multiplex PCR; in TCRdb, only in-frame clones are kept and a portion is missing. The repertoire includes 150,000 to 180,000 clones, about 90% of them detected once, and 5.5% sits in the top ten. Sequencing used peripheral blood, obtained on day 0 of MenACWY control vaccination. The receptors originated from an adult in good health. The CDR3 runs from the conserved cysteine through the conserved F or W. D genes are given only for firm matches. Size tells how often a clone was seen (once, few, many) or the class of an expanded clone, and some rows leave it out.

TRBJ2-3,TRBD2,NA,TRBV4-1,CASSQEGLAGEDTQYF,TGCGCCAGCAGCCAAGAAGGACTAGCGGGAGAGGATACGCAGTATTTT
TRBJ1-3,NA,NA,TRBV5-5,CASSAAGLGNTIYF,TGTGCCAGCAGCGCGGCAGGGCTTGGAAACACCATATATTTT
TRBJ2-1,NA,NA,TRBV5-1,CASSLGSGLVEQFF,TGCGCCAGCAGCTTGGGATCAGGGCTAGTTGAGCAGTTCTTC
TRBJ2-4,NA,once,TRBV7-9,CASSSWGAKNIQYF,TGTGCCAGCAGCTCCTGGGGGGCCAAAAACATTCAGTACTTC
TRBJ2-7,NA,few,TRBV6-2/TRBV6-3,CASSGDSGEQYF,TGTGCCAGCAGTGGAGACTCGGGCGAGCAGTACTTC
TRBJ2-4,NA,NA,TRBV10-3,CAISESTPGTDIQYF,TGTGCCATCAGTGAGTCGACCCCAGGGACGGACATTCAGTACTTC
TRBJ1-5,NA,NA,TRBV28,CASSLTGGLGQPQHF,TGTGCCAGCAGTTTGACCGGCGGGTTGGGTCAGCCCCAGCATTTT
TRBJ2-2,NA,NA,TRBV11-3,CASSFSRTGELFF,TGTGCCAGCAGCTTTTCCCGCACCGGGGAGCTGTTTTTT
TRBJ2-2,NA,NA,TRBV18,CASSPSLSDTGELFF,TGTGCCAGCTCACCAAGTCTATCGGACACCGGGGAGCTGTTTTTT
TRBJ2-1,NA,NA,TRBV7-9,CASRIGGTVDNEQFF,TGTGCCAGCAGAATTGGGGGGACCGTTGACAATGAGCAGTTCTTC
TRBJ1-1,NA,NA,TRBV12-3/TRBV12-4,CASRIQLNTEAFF,TGTGCCAGCAGGATACAGCTGAACACTGAAGCTTTCTTT
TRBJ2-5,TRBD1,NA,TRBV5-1,CASSLVTGGPETQYF,TGCGCCAGCAGCTTGGTGACAGGGGGCCCAGAGACCCAGTACTTC
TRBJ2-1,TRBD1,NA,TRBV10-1,CASSPLDRENEQFF,TGCGCCAGCAGCCCTCTGGACAGGGAAAATGAGCAGTTCTTC
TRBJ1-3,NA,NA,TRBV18,CASSPSSIPSGNTIYF,TGTGCCAGCTCACCGAGCAGCATCCCCTCTGGAAACACCATATATTTT
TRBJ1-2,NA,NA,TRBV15,CATSSRLRQDGYTF,TGTGCCACCAGCAGCCGTTTAAGACAGGATGGCTACACCTTC
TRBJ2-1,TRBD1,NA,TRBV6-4,CASSDSGGQANEQFF,TGTGCCAGCAGTGACTCAGGGGGACAGGCTAATGAGCAGTTCTTC
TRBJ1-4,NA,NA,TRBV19,CASTLIGGREKLFF,TGTGCCAGTACCTTGATAGGGGGGAGAGAAAAACTGTTTTTT
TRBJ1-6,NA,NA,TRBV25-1,CASGPSSYNSPLHF,TGTGCCAGCGGCCCGAGCTCCTATAATTCACCCCTCCACTTT
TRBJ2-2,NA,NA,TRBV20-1,CSASRAGELFF,TGCAGTGCTAGTCGGGCCGGGGAGCTGTTTTTT
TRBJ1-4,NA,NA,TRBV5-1,CASSLDPGKLFF,TGCGCCAGCAGCCTCGATCCCGGAAAACTGTTTTTT
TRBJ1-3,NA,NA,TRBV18,CASSPNGFSGNTIYF,TGTGCCAGCTCACCAAACGGGTTCTCTGGAAACACCATATATTTT
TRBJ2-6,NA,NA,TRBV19,CASSIYAGANVLTF,TGTGCCAGTAGTATCTACGCCGGGGCCAACGTCCTGACTTTC